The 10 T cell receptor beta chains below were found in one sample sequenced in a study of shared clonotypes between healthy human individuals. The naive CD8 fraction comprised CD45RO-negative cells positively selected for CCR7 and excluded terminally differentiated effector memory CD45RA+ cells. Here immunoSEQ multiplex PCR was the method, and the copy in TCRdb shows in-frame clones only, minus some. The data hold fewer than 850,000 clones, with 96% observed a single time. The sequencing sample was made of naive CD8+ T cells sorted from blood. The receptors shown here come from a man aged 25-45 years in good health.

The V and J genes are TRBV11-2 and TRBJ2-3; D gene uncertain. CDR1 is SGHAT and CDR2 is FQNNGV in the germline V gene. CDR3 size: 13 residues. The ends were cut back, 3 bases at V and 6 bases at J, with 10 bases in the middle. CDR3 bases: TGTGCCAGCAGCTTTATCCATTGGGATACGCAGTATTTT. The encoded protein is CASSFIHWDTQYF.

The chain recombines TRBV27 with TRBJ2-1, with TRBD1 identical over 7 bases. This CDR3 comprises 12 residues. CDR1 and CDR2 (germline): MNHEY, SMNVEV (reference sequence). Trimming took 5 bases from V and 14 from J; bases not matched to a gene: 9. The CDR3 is CASSPQTGNEFF. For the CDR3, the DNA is TGTGCCAGCAGTCCACAGACAGGGAATGAGTTCTTC.

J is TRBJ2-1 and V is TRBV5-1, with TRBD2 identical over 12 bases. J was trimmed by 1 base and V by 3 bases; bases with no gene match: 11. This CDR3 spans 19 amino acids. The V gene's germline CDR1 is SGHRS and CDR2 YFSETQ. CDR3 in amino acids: CASSSRATSGSLSYNEQFF. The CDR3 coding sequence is TGCGCCAGCAGCTCGCGAGCGACTAGCGGGAGTTTATCCTACAATGAGCAGTTCTTC.

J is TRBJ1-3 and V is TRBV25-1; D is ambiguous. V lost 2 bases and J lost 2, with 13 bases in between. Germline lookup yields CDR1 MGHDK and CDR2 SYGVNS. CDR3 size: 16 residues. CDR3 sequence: CASSETTSSPGNTIYF. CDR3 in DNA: TGTGCCAGCAGTGAAACCACCTCCTCCCCTGGAAACACCATATATTTT.

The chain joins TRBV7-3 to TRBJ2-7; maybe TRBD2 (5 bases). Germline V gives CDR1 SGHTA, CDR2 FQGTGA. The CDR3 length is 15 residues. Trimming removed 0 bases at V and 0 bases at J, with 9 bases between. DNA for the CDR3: TGTGCCAGCAGCTTAACGTCAGGAGGCTCCTACGAGCAGTACTTC. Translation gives CASSLTSGGSYEQYF.

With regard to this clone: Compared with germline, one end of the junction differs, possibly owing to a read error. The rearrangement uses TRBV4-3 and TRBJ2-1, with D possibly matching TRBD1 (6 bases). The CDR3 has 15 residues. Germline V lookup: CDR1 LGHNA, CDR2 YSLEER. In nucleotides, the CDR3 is TGCGCCAGCAGTCAAGGCACAGGGCTTGGTAATGAGCAGTTCTTC. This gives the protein CASSQGTGLGNEQFF.

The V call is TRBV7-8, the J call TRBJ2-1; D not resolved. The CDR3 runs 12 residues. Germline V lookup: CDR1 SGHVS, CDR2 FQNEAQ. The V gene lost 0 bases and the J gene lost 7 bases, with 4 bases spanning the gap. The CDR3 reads CASSLAVNEQFF. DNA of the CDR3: TGTGCCAGCAGCTTAGCCGTTAATGAGCAGTTCTTC.

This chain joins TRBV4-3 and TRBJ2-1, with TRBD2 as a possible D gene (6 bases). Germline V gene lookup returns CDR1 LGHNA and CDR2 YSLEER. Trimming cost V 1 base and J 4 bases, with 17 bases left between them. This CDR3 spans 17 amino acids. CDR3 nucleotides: TGCGCCAGCAGCCAAGGGGGCCGGAGGGCCAGGTACAATGAGCAGTTCTTC. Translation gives CASSQGGRRARYNEQFF.

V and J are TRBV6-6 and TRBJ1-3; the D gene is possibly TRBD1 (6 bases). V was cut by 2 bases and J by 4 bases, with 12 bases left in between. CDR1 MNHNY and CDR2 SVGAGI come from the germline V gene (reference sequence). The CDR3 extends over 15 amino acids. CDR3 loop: CASSYLGTGGNTIYF. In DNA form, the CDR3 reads TGTGCCAGCAGTTACCTCGGAACAGGGGGAAACACCATATATTTT.

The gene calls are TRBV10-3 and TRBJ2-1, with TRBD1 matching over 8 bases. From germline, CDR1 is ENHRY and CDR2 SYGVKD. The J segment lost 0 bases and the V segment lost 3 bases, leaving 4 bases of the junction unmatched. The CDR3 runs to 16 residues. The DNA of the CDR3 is TGTGCCATCAGTGAACAGGGGGTTGCCTCCTACAATGAGCAGTTCTTC. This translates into CAISEQGVASYNEQFF.